A selection of T cell receptor beta chains follows, all from one sample in a study of regulatory T cells in long-lasting Graves disease. Via MiXCR, TCRdb re-called the multiplex PCR reads, giving one row per CDR3 protein. The data show 450,000 or so distinct CDR3 sequences, with around 20% seen just once and approximately 8% held by the top ten. The source material was peripheral blood mononuclear cells (PBMCs), sampled when the disease was refractory, from a patient treated with antithyroid drugs. The receptors shown here come from a female donor with Graves disease. CDR3s include the opening cysteine and the closing phenylalanine or tryptophan. A D gene is named only where the DNA matches it firmly. Some rows mark clone size as missing; the rest say once, few, many or name a class of expanded clone.

j_gene	v_gene	d_gene	abundance	CDR3nt	CDR3aa
TRBJ2-1	TRBV7-6	TRBD2	-	TGTGCCAGCAGCTTATACGGTAAACTAGCGGGAGCCCCTGAGCAGTTCTTC	CASSLYGKLAGAPEQFF
TRBJ2-1	TRBV11-2	TRBD2	few	TGTGCCAGCAGCTCCGAGACTAGCCCCTACAATGAGCAGTTCTTC	CASSSETSPYNEQFF
TRBJ2-1	TRBV19	-	-	TGTGCCAGTAGTATGGGTCTCTACAATGAGCAGTTCTTC	CASSMGLYNEQFF
TRBJ1-1	TRBV12-3/TRBV12-4	-	many	TGTGCCAGCAGCCAGAGACCGAACACTGAAGCTTTCTTT	CASSQRPNTEAFF
TRBJ1-4	TRBV27	TRBD1	few	TGTGCCAGCAGTTTCCAGGGGGCCCGAAGGGGAGAAAAACTGTTTTTT	CASSFQGARRGEKLFF
TRBJ2-7	TRBV2	-	many	TGTGCCAGCACATTGGTTCAGAGTGAGGGAGGCGAGCAGTACTTC	CASTLVQSEGGEQYF
TRBJ2-4	TRBV30	TRBD2	-	TGTGCCTGGAGTGTAGGGTTCGCTAGCGGGAGAGAGGAGCAGTACTTC	CAWSVGFASGREEQYF
TRBJ1-5	TRBV6-2/TRBV6-3	-	few	TGTGCCAGCAGCGGGCAGGGCTACCAGCCCCAGCATTTT	CASSGQGYQPQHF
TRBJ1-1	TRBV29-1	-	many	TGCAGCATAAAAGGGACCATGAACACTGAAGCTTTCTTT	CSIKGTMNTEAFF
TRBJ2-7	TRBV30	TRBD1	-	TGTGCCTGGGGGGGTGGCGGGGGACAGGGTTACGAGCAGTACTTC	CAWGGGGGQGYEQYF
TRBJ2-7	TRBV2	TRBD1	many	TGTGCCAGCACCAACCCCGGGACAGGGACCTACGAGCAGTACTTC	CASTNPGTGTYEQYF
TRBJ2-3	TRBV11-2	-	-	TGTGCCAGCAGCGAGCCTCTCACAGATACGCAGTATTTT	CASSEPLTDTQYF
TRBJ1-5	TRBV28	-	many	TGTGCCAGCAGTCCCGACAGGAGCAATCAGCCCCAGCATTTT	CASSPDRSNQPQHF
TRBJ2-1	TRBV11-2	-	once	TGTGCCAGCAGCCGATTCTGGGACAATGAGCAGTTCTTC	CASSRFWDNEQFF
TRBJ2-7	TRBV29-1	TRBD1	few	TGCAGCATCCCGGGGACAGGGGGCCGCGAGCAGTACTTC	CSIPGTGGREQYF
TRBJ2-7	TRBV2	-	many	TGTGCCAGCAGTACCCAAGGGGGGGGCGAGCAGTACTTC	CASSTQGGGEQYF
TRBJ2-1	TRBV24-1	-	-	TGTGCCACCAGTGATCGTCGGAGGGGGGGCTATGAGCAGTTCTTC	CATSDRRRGGYEQFF
TRBJ2-1	TRBV2	TRBD2	-	TGTGCCAGCAGTCGGCTAGCGGGAGACAGAAATGAGCAGTTCTTC	CASSRLAGDRNEQFF
TRBJ2-5	TRBV2	TRBD1	many	TGTGCCAGCAACCCGGGACAGGGGTTGGAGACCCAGTACTTC	CASNPGQGLETQYF
TRBJ2-7	TRBV30	-	few	TGTGCCTGGAGTGTACGCGAGGGGGAGTCCCCCTACGAGCAGTACTTC	CAWSVREGESPYEQYF
TRBJ2-5	TRBV20-1	-	-	TGCAGTGCTAGACCACCTCCCCTGGAGACCCAGTACTTC	CSARPPPLETQYF
TRBJ2-5	TRBV5-1	TRBD2	few	TGCGCCAGCAGCTTGGAGCTAGCGGGAGTACAAGAGACCCAGTACTTC	CASSLELAGVQETQYF
TRBJ2-2	TRBV27	-	-	TGTGCCAGCAGTGCGGACATGCCTGCGTGGACCGGGGAGCTGTTTTTT	CASSADMPAWTGELFF
TRBJ2-5	TRBV7-9	TRBD2	-	TGTGCCAGCAGCTCGACTTGGGGGGGAGTAGAGACCCAGTACTTC	CASSSTWGGVETQYF
TRBJ2-7	TRBV25-1	-	-	TGTGCCAGCAGTGAGGACCCGTCCGAGCAGTACTTC	CASSEDPSEQYF
TRBJ2-5	TRBV5-6	-	-	TGTGCCAGCAGCTTTACAGGGGAGGTGAGGGAGACCCAGTACTTC	CASSFTGEVRETQYF
TRBJ2-7	TRBV28	-	many	TGTGCCAGCAGTTTAGTCGAGTACGGCGAGCAGTACTTC	CASSLVEYGEQYF
TRBJ2-5	TRBV6-1	-	many	TGTGCCAGCAGCTTTGCCCCGAGGGGACCTAGGTACTTC	CASSFAPRGPRYF
TRBJ1-5	TRBV15	-	-	TGTGCCACCAGCACCAGGCTCAGCAATCAGCCCCAGCATTTT	CATSTRLSNQPQHF
TRBJ1-5	TRBV5-8	-	-	TGTGCCAGCTCCCCGCTGAGGCCCCAGCATTTT	CASSPLRPQHF
TRBJ2-5	TRBV15	-	many	TGTGCCACCAGCAGAGATGTTGGGGAGACCCAGTACTTC	CATSRDVGETQYF
TRBJ2-7	TRBV20-1	-	many	TGCAGTGCTAGGAAGACAGCCACCTACGAGCAGTACTTC	CSARKTATYEQYF
TRBJ1-1	TRBV2	-	many	TGTGCCAGCATTAACAGCGTGAACACTGAAGCTTTCTTT	CASINSVNTEAFF
TRBJ1-5	TRBV28	-	many	TGTGCCAGCAGTTGGGCGAGGCAGCCCCAGCATTTT	CASSWARQPQHF
TRBJ2-3	TRBV12-3/TRBV12-4	-	few	TGTGCCAGCAGTTCCCCCCGGCGGCGAGATACGCAGTATTTT	CASSSPRRRDTQYF
TRBJ2-1	TRBV5-1	-	-	TGCGCCAGCAGCTTGGCCGGGTGGGATGAGCAGTTCTTC	CASSLAGWDEQFF
TRBJ1-5	TRBV3-1	TRBD1	many	TGTGCCAGCAGCCAATCGACAGGGCTGGGCAATCAGCCCCAGCATTTT	CASSQSTGLGNQPQHF
TRBJ1-2	TRBV5-1	-	many	TGCGCCAGCAGCTTGGGTGAGGTGTTTGGCTACACCTTC	CASSLGEVFGYTF
TRBJ2-2	TRBV15	-	many	TGTGCCACCAGCAGAGATCTGGAGACCGGGGAGCTGTTTTTT	CATSRDLETGELFF
TRBJ2-7	TRBV14	-	many	TGTGCCAGCAGCCAGGCCGGGGGCCACGAGCAGTACTTC	CASSQAGGHEQYF
TRBJ1-2	TRBV28	TRBD1	many	TGTGCCAGCAGTTTAGGATGGGGACAGGGGAACTATGGCTACACCTTC	CASSLGWGQGNYGYTF